The 4 T cell receptor beta chains presented below share a single source sample, sequenced in a study of CD8 T cells in Susac syndrome. After extraction with the RNeasy kit, roughly 0.5 to 1 ug of the RNA was reverse transcribed using random hexamers. TCRdb fed the immunoSEQ multiplex PCR reads into MiXCR, producing one record per CDR3 protein. The sample yields over 100,000 distinct CDR3 sequences, about 90% seen once. Sequencing was done on a sample of CD8+ T cells from PBMCs. These receptors originate from a human donor in good health.

This chain's CDR3 is CAISESARDNSPLHF. CDR3 nucleotide sequence: TGTGCCATCAGTGAGTCGGCGCGGGATAATTCACCCCTCCACTTT. V usage is TRBV10-3 and J usage is TRBJ1-6; D unclear. V lost 0 bases and J lost 5, with 8 bases in between. Germline CDR1 is ENHRY and CDR2 is SYGVKD. CDR3 length: 15 amino acids.

The rearrangement links TRBV20-1 to TRBJ1-1; TRBD1 agrees at 9 bases. After removal of 6 bases from V and 4 bases from J, the junction contained 9 bases not matched to a gene. The CDR3 is made up of 14 amino acids. Germline V lookup: CDR1 DFQATT, CDR2 SNEGSKA (reference sequence). The CDR3 nucleotides read TGCAGTGCAAGATACGACAGGGGGAGCACTGAAGCTTTCTTT. Translation: CSARYDRGSTEAFF.

The chain uses TRBV9 and TRBJ2-2; no clear D gene. Trimming removed 4 bases from V and 6 bases from J, with 13 bases in between. CDR3 length: 14 amino acids. Germline loops: CDR1 SGDLS, CDR2 YYNGEE. The DNA for the CDR3 is TGTGCCAGCAGCTCACCGCAGAGGCCCGGGGAGCTGTTTTTT. Its translation: CASSSPQRPGELFF.

This chain connects TRBV3-1 to TRBJ2-7; no clear D. CDR1 is LGHDT, CDR2 YNNKEL, per germline (reference sequence). This CDR3 region has 12 residues. The V end lost 1 base, the J end lost 5 bases, and 6 bases lay between the germline ends. CDR3 amino acids: CASSQGGHEQYF. CDR3 sequence (DNA): TGTGCCAGCAGCCAAGGGGGTCACGAGCAGTACTTC.